These 16 T cell receptor beta chains came from one sample sequenced in a study of blood T cell repertoires in COVID-19. Assay used: immunoSEQ multiplex PCR; TCRdb lists only in-frame clones, some missing. Among about 310,000 clones, 87% were seen once, and the ten largest hold 1%. Source material: peripheral blood. The receptors come from a man between 45 and 60 years old with active or convalescent COVID-19.

V gene TRBV12-5 combines with J gene TRBJ1-1; TRBD1 agrees at 9 bases. The CDR3 has 15 amino acids. Unmatched junction bases numbered 10, after V lost 6 bases and J lost 5 bases. Germline V gene sequence: CDR1 LGHNT, CDR2 FRNRAP. The CDR3 sequence: CASGPGQGIRTEAFF. CDR3 DNA: TGTGCTAGTGGCCCAGGACAGGGGATAAGAACTGAAGCTTTCTTT.

This chain joins TRBV13 and TRBJ2-7; D is undetermined. CDR1 PRHDT and CDR2 FYEKMQ come from the germline V gene (reference sequence). V was pared by 0 bases and J by 7 bases, with 7 bases between. The CDR3 consists of 12 residues. CDR3 residues: CASSLGLREQYF. In DNA, the CDR3 is TGTGCCAGCAGCTTAGGCCTGCGAGAGCAGTACTTC.

This clone has only one observation. CDR3 loop: CASMPLAGASTGELFF. CDR3 in DNA: TGTGCCAGCATGCCTCTAGCGGGGGCTTCAACCGGGGAGCTGTTTTTT. The chain uses TRBV6-6 and TRBJ2-2, with 10 bases fitting TRBD2. Trimming cost V 7 bases and J 5 bases; bases outside gene matches: 10. From germline, CDR1 is MNHNY and CDR2 SVGAGI (reference sequence). The CDR3 is 16 residues long.

This chain connects TRBV28 to TRBJ2-7, with 7 nucleotides matching TRBD1. This CDR3 spans 13 amino acids. Germline values: CDR1 MDHEN, CDR2 SYDVKM. Germline trimming cut 7 bases from V and 5 bases from J; bases unmatched to any gene: 8. The CDR3 bases are TGTGCCAGCACCAGGAGACAGGGCGACGAGCAGTACTTC. This encodes CASTRRQGDEQYF.

The genes are TRBV14 and TRBJ2-6; 7 bases map to TRBD1. The ends lost 3 bases at V and 0 bases at J; junction bases unmatched: 11. Per germline, CDR1 SGHDN and CDR2 FVKESK. There are 19 residues in the CDR3. The CDR3 is CASSQYFGTAFSGANVLTF. In nucleotides, the CDR3 is TGTGCCAGCAGCCAGTATTTCGGGACAGCGTTCTCTGGGGCCAACGTCCTGACTTTC.

The count of this clone is one. The chain links TRBV30 to TRBJ2-4; the D gene is possibly TRBD2 (5 bases). The ends were cut back, 3 bases at V and 9 bases at J, with 21 bases in the middle. This CDR3 has 15 residues. Looked up from germline, CDR1 is GTSNPN and CDR2 is SVGIG (reference sequence). The CDR3 loop reads CAWSRDEEDSAIQYF. As DNA, the CDR3 is TGTGCCTGGAGCCGGGATGAGGAAGACTCTGCCATTCAGTACTTC.

The chain couples TRBV7-8 to TRBJ2-2; 8 bases map to TRBD1. V lost 4 bases, J lost 3 bases, and 7 bases stayed unmatched. The CDR3 sequence is 16 residues long. CDR1 is SGHVS, CDR2 FQNEAQ, per germline. CDR3 nucleotides: TGTGCCAGCAGCTCCAGGGGACAGGCGGACACCGGGGAGCTGTTTTTT. Its protein product is CASSSRGQADTGELFF.

J is TRBJ1-1 and V is TRBV5-1; D uncertain. The CDR3 extends over 15 amino acids. Trimming stripped 1 base from V and 5 bases from J, with 15 bases between. Germline V gene sequence: CDR1 SGHRS, CDR2 YFSETQ. Here the CDR3 DNA reads TGCGCCAGCAGCTTGATGGCAGACACTCTGACTGAAGCTTTCTTT. It translates to CASSLMADTLTEAFF.

The chain is built from TRBV7-6 and TRBJ2-1; D might be TRBD2 (5 bases). The V end was cut by 2 bases, the J end by 4 bases, with 12 bases between. Germline V gene sequence: CDR1 SGHVS, CDR2 FNYEAQ. This CDR3 is built from 15 residues. CDR3 bases: TGTGCCAGCAGCTTATCTACCGGGGAGTACAATGAGCAGTTCTTC. Its protein product is CASSLSTGEYNEQFF.

This clone was detected once. The chain links TRBV6-1 to TRBJ2-2, with TRBD1 matching over 11 bases. Germline V gene data show CDR1 as MNHNS and CDR2 as SASEGT. With V trimmed by 1 base and J by 7 bases, 5 bases remained unmatched. CDR3 length: 16 amino acids. CDR3 protein: CASSEGPGQGVGELFF. In DNA form, the CDR3 reads TGTGCCAGCAGTGAAGGGCCGGGACAGGGGGTCGGGGAGCTGTTTTTT.

V usage is TRBV11-1 and J usage is TRBJ2-3; the D gene is possibly TRBD2 (7 bases). The CDR3 contains 14 residues. The germline V gene has CDR1 SGHAT and CDR2 FQDESV (reference sequence). Trimming stripped 8 bases from V and 9 bases from J, with 21 bases between. The DNA for the CDR3 is TGTGCCAGCGGTGGCAGCGGGGACATGTGGACGCAGTATTTT. Translated: CASGGSGDMWTQYF.

About this clone: An end of the junction differs from the germline gene, which may be a read error. The chain is built from TRBV7-9 and TRBJ1-1; D may be TRBD1 (6 bases). The CDR3 is 18 residues long. Germline lookup yields CDR1 SEHNR and CDR2 FQNEAQ (reference sequence). In DNA form, the CDR3 reads TGTGCCAGCAGGTTAGACCGCGAGGGGGGGCGCGGGAACACTGAAGCTTTCTTT. It codes for CASRLDREGGRGNTEAFF.

V and J are TRBV9 and TRBJ2-7; maybe TRBD2 (5 bases). The CDR3 extends over 12 amino acids. Germline-derived CDR1 and CDR2 are SGDLS and YYNGEE. The V end lost 4 bases, the J end lost 6 bases, and 11 bases lay between the germline ends. The CDR3 DNA sequence: TGTGCCAGCAGCACCGGACTGGGCGAGCAGTACTTC. Translating gives CASSTGLGEQYF.

The genes are TRBV7-9 and TRBJ2-1, with 14 positions matching TRBD2. In germline, CDR1 is SEHNR, CDR2 FQNEAQ (reference sequence). The V segment lost 3 bases and the J segment 6 bases; nucleotides outside the gene matches: 10. There are 18 residues in the CDR3. CDR3 sequence: CASSFAGTSGRGGNEQFF. The CDR3 coding sequence is TGTGCCAGCAGCTTTGCCGGGACTAGCGGGAGAGGAGGCAATGAGCAGTTCTTC.

V gene TRBV28 combines with J gene TRBJ2-3; a possible D gene is TRBD2 (5 bases). There are 14 residues in the CDR3. Trimming removed 6 bases from V and 3 bases from J, with 13 bases in between. CDR1 and CDR2 from the germline V gene are MDHEN and SYDVKM. The CDR3 nucleotides read TGTGCCAGCAGGGCGGGCTACATGACAGATACGCAGTATTTT. Encoded protein: CASRAGYMTDTQYF. The entire variable domain, with the rest obtained from reference TRBV28 and TRBJ2-3, is as follows: DVKVTQSSRYLVKRTGEKVFLECVQDMDHENMFWYRQDPGLGLRLIYFSYDVKMKEKGDIPEGYSVSREKKERFSLILESASTNQTSMYLCASRAGYMTDTQYFGPGTRLTVL.

The table lists this clone with a count of one. Here the CDR3 omits its conserved ending phenylalanine or tryptophan, so a read error is the likely source. The limits of the CDR3 on the DNA are not certain, so only TCRdb's listed CDR3 is given. The chain combines TRBV10-1 with TRBJ1-4; the table's D call, TRBD1, has no DNA check behind it. Germline V gene sequence: CDR1 WNHNN, CDR2 SYGVQD (reference sequence). The CDR3 extends over 9 residues, inclusive of both ends. CDR3 region: CASSRDSKA.